This T cell receptor (beta chain) was captured in a study of tumor-infiltrating lymphocytes in primary liver carcinoma. About the study: Ranging in age from 30 to 69 years, the patients were men and women. There were roughly 3.5 to 8 million productive TCRbeta reads per sample, a yield similar across tissue types.

CDR1 is MNHEY, CDR2 SVGEGT, per germline. This CDR3 has 14 amino acids. Bulk tissue was left unsorted, and RNA and DNA were co-extracted from 20-30 mg of it. cDNA specific to TCR beta was made from approximately 0.55 ug of total RNA, with a constant-region primer employed for priming. Slightly modified ARM-PCR with three nested multiplex PCR rounds yielded TCR beta libraries. For approximately 10 cycles apiece, the opening two PCR rounds ran with TRBV1-TRBV30 forward primers and a C-beta reverse primer. TCRdb re-derived calls from the multiplex PCR reads in MiXCR, one entry per CDR3 protein. The sample includes 75,000 to 80,000 distinct CDR3 sequences, around 66% seen only once; the top ten take about 28%. Study observations and caveats: Significantly larger top-250-clone fractions were found in tumors than in blood (p = 0.039). Tumor region pairs outstripped tumor-adjacent and tumor-blood pairs in overlap.

Note on this clonotype: Its antigen is as yet unknown. Given a much more abundant clone one base away, this may be a read error.

This receptor was taken from a man aged 35-49 years with primary liver carcinoma and hepatitis B virus infection. The chain employs TRBV6-2 or TRBV6-3 and TRBJ1-1, with 11 bases that match TRBD1. Sequenced sample: tumor-adjacent normal liver tissue. Here the CDR3 reads CANSWTGGNTEAFF. In DNA form, the CDR3 reads TGTGCCAACAGTTGGACAGGGGGCAACACTGAAGCTTTCTTT.